Listed here are 2 T cell receptor beta chains from one sample, sequenced in a study of immune evolution from preneoplasia to lung adenocarcinoma. Profiling relied on immunoSEQ multiplex PCR, and the TCRdb table lists in-frame clones only, not all of them. The sample includes just under 10,000 clones, 65% to 80% of them seen just once. The source material was FFPE minimally invasive lung adenocarcinoma tissue. The receptors here all came from a person aged 65 to 79 with lung adenocarcinoma. Some clones in this sample may be carry-over from other donors' samples.

V usage is TRBV5-6 and J usage is TRBJ1-6; 11 bases are a match to TRBD1. This CDR3 region has 15 residues. The germline V gene has CDR1 SGHDT and CDR2 YYEEEE. Losses at the gene ends were 4 bases for V and 7 bases for J; bases not matched to a gene: 4. Here the CDR3 DNA reads TGTGCCAGCAGCACGGGACAGGGGGAAAATTCACCCCTCCACTTT. Translating gives CASSTGQGENSPLHF.

This clone showed up just once. The chain combines TRBV29-1 with TRBJ1-1, with TRBD1 as a possible D gene (5 bases). This CDR3 has 10 residues. From germline, CDR1 is SQVTM and CDR2 ANQGSEA. Between the trimmed V and J ends, which lost 2 bases and 8 bases, there was a span of 6 bases. The DNA of the CDR3 is TGCAGCGTTGAATGGGGGGAAGCTTTCTTT. Translating it yields CSVEWGEAFF.